This TCR beta chain comes out of a study of vaccination and CD4 T cells after COVID-19 (dated by TCRdb to between 2021 and 2022). With regard to the full study: SARS-CoV-2 positivity had been established in the convalescent patients by nasal swab PCR, and mild disease was recorded in under ten of these patients and severe disease in one. For stimulating the cultures, overlapping spike peptide pools were used, derived from SARS-CoV-2 as well as from the common cold coronaviruses HCoV-NL63, HCoV-OC43 and HCoV-229E. Control cultures used a CEFX viral epitope pool as positive control, an HIV-1 Nef peptide pool as negative control, or no peptide. Post-vaccine blood samples were taken a median of about 77 days after the second vaccine dose, with a range of 14 to 241 days. Participants received two doses of either the Pfizer-BioNTech BNT162b2 vaccine (n=8) or the Moderna mRNA-1273 vaccine (n=2). In roughly 10 COVID-19 convalescent patients and a handful of infection-naive healthy vaccine recipients, the spike-specific CD4+ TCR repertoire before mRNA vaccination was compared with the repertoire after mRNA vaccination. The convalescent cohort comprised six males and four females, including two Hispanic individuals, seven Caucasians, two Asians and one multiracial person. Post-COVID blood samples were collected from convalescent patients a median of roughly 100 days after diagnosis, with a range of about 35 to 180 days.

In its sample, this clonotype was seen a few times. This receptor's antigen is unknown. Base quality data are lacking; no much larger clone is found one base away. The treatment or condition label corresponds to: roughly 10-day PBMC culture with coronavirus spike peptide pools or control peptides (ViraFEST assay). The study used the ViraFEST assay, which expanded antigen-specific T cells with peptide pools and then identified expanded clonotypes by TCR sequencing. Positive SARS-CoV-2 PCR tests in the convalescent patients dated from March to December 2020, before Alpha, Beta and Delta variants emerged in the United States. About 2 million PBMCs per well were cultured in IMDM with approximately 5.2% human AB serum and around 10 IU/ml IL-2, plus 10 ug/ml peptide pools. Half of the culture medium was replaced with fresh IL-2-containing medium on days 3 and 7. Once the cells had been in culture for ten to eleven days, the EasySep CD4+ T cell isolation kit was used to isolate CD4+ T cells by negative selection. Ficoll-Paque Plus gradient centrifugation was used to isolate PBMCs from whole blood, and the isolated PBMCs were then either used fresh or cryopreserved at -140C. Each culture condition was generally run in triplicate wells.

Study-level results and caveats: In convalescent patients, a median around 86% of post-vaccine SARS-CoV-2-reactive clones were detected only after vaccination, and vaccine-specific priming was suggested by this finding. The number of convalescent patients in the study was relatively small, and the study did not examine early timepoints following natural infection. The median count of SARS-CoV-2-reactive clonotypes went up from around 21 after infection to 30 to 40 after vaccination, although the change was not significant. Of the vaccine-specific clones found in convalescent patients, nearly all (304 of 307) were mono-reactive for SARS-CoV-2 spike instead of being cross-reactive with common cold coronaviruses.

The library was prepared using PCR. TCR sequencing of DNA from cultured CD4+ T cells used the Oncomine TCR Beta short-read assay at the Johns Hopkins FTIC core. Genomic DNA was extracted from the cultured CD4+ T cells with the QIAamp micro DNA kit. Oncomine TCR Beta libraries from cultured CD4+ T cells were pooled with unique dual indexes and sequenced on an Illumina iSeq 100. The source study handled its data this way. Non-productive sequences were removed, and CDR3s not starting with C, not ending with F or W, or shorter than 7 amino acids were discarded. Antigen-specific clonotypes were identified with the MANAFEST web application by comparing peptide-stimulated wells with reference and other culture wells. For a clone to be called positive, the clone needed an FDR below 0.05, an odds ratio above 5, and a productive frequency above 0.1% in at least two of three replicate wells. A clonotype was classed as cross-reactive if the clonotype showed significant expansion both in SARS-CoV-2 spike wells and in at least one common cold coronavirus spike condition. Similarity between CDR3 sequences was evaluated in R version 3.6.1 using Levenshtein distances (stringdist) and unrooted phylogenetic trees (ape). TCRdb cleaned the public reads at Q25 with fastp, built clones with MiXCR and kept in-frame beta chains. Under each unique CDR3 protein, matching rows form one entry showing the most common genes and DNA. TCRdb's processing, not the study's, gives the V and J calls here. The sample yields 15,000 to 20,000 distinct CDR3 sequences; roughly 51% were counted once. The top ten constitute 7.5% to 9% of the sample.

The specimen was CD4+ T cells from blood, cultured in vitro. The TCR comes from a human donor who had recovered from COVID-19.

The sequenced DNA is TGTGCCAGCAGCTCTCCGGGACAGGGCGTCGGGAATCAGCCCCAGCATTTT. The encoded protein is CASSSPGQGVGNQPQHF. The chain joins TRBV21-1 to TRBJ1-5; the tabulated D call, TRBD1, remains unverified against the DNA. TRBV21-1 is designated a pseudogene. The CDR3 runs 17 amino acids, cysteine and phenylalanine included. Of the read, only the CDR3 DNA is kept; its 51 bases are in frame from base 1.